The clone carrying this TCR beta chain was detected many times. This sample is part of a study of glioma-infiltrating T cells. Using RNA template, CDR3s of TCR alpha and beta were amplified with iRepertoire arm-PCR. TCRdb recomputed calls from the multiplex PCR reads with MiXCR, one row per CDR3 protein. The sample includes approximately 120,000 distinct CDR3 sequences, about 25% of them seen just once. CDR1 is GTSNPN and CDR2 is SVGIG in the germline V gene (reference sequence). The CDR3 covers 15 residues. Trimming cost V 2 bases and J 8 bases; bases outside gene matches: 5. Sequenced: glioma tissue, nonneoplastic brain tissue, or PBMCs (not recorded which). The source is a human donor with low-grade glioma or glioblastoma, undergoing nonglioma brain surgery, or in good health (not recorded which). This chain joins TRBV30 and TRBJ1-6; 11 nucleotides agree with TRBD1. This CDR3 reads CAWSPGQGVHSPLHF. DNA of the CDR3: TGTGCCTGGAGTCCGGGACAGGGGGTTCATTCACCCCTCCACTTT. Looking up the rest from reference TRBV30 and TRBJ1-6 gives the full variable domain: SQTIHQWPATLVQPVGSPLSLECTVEGTSNPNLYWYRQAAGRGLQLLFYSVGIGQISSEVPQNLSASRPQDRQFILSSKKLLLSDSGFYLCAWSPGQGVHSPLHFGNGTRLTVT.